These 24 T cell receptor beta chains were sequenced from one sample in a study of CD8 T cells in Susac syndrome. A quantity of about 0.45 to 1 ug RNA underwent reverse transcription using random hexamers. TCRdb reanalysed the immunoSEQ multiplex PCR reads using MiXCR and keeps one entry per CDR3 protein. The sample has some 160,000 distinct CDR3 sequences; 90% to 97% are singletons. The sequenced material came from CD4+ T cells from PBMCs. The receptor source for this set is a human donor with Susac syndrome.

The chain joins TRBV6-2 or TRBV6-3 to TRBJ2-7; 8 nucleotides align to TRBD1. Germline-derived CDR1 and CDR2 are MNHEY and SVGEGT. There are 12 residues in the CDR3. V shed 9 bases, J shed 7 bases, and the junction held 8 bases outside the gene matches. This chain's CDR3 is CASQDRVYEQYF. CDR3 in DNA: TGTGCCAGTCAGGACAGGGTATATGAGCAGTACTTC.

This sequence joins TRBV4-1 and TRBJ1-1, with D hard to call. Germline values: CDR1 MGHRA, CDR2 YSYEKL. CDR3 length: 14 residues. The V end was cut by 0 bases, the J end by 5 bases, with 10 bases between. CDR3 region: CASSQELRRTEAFF. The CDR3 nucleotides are TGCGCCAGCAGCCAAGAACTCCGGAGAACTGAAGCTTTCTTT.

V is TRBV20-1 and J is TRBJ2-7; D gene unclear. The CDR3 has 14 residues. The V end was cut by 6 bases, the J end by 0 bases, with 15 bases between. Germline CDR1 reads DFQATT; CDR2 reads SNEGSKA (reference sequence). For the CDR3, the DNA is TGCAGTGCGATTCCCCCGGGCCGCTCCTACGAGCAGTACTTC. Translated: CSAIPPGRSYEQYF.

CDR3 amino acids: CASSFSGASGELFF. The CDR3 nucleotides read TGCGCCAGCAGCTTCAGCGGTGCCTCCGGGGAGCTGTTTTTT. V usage is TRBV5-1 and J usage is TRBJ2-2; D possibly corresponds to TRBD2 (5 bases). The V and J ends lost 2 bases and 6 bases respectively, with 11 bases between them. The CDR3 runs 14 residues. Per germline, CDR1 SGHRS and CDR2 YFSETQ.

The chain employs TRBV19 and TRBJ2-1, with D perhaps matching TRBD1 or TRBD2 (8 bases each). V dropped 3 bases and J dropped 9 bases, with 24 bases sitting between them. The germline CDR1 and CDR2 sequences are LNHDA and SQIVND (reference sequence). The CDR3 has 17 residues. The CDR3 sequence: CASSIPGQATSVGEQFF. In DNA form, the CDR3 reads TGTGCCAGTAGTATTCCGGGACAGGCGACTAGCGTGGGTGAGCAGTTCTTC.

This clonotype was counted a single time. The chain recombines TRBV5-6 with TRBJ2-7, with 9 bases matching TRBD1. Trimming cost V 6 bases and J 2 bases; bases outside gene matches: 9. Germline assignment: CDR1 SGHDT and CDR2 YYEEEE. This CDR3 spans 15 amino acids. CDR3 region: CASTLWGTGPYEQYF. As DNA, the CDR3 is TGTGCCAGCACCCTATGGGGGACAGGGCCCTACGAGCAGTACTTC.

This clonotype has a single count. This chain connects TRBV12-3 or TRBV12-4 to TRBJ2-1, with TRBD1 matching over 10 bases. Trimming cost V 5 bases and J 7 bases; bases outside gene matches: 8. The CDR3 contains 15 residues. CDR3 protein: CASSKGTGAMNEQFF. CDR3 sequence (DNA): TGTGCCAGCAGTAAAGGGACAGGGGCTATGAATGAGCAGTTCTTC.

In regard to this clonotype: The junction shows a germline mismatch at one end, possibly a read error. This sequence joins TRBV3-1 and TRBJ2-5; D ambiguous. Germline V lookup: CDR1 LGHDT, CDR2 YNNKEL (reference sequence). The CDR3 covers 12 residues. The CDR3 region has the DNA TGTGCCAACAGCCAAGTCCTAGAGACCCAGTACTTC. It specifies CANSQVLETQYF.

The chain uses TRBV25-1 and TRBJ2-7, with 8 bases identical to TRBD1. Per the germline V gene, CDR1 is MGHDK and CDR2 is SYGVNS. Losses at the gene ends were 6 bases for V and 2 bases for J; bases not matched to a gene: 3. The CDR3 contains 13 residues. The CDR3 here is CASRRQGTYEQYF. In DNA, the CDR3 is TGTGCCAGCAGAAGACAGGGGACCTACGAGCAGTACTTC.

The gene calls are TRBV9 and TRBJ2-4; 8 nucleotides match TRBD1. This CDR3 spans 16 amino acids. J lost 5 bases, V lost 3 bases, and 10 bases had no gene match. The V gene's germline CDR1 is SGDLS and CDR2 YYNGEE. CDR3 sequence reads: CASSASLQGGENIQYF. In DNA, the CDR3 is TGTGCCAGCAGCGCCTCGCTACAGGGGGGAGAAAACATTCAGTACTTC.

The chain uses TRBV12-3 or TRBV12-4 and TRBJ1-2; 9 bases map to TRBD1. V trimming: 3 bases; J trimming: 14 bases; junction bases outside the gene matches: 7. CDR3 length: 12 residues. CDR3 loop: CASSFPGTGLTF. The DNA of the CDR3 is TGTGCCAGCAGTTTTCCCGGGACAGGGTTGACCTTC.

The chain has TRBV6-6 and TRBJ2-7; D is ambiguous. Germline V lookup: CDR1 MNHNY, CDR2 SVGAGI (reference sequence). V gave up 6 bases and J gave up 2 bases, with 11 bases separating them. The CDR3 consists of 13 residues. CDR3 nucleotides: TGTGCCAGCAGCTCCGACTCGACCTACGAGCAGTACTTC. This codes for CASSSDSTYEQYF.

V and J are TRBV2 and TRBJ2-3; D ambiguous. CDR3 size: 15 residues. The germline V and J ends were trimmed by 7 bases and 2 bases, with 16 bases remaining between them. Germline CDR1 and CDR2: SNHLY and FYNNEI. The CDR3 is CASIPSGVITDTQYF. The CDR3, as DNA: TGTGCCAGCATCCCGTCCGGAGTTATCACAGATACGCAGTATTTT. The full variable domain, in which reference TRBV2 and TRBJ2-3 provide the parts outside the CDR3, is EPEVTQTPSHQVTQMGQEVILRCVPISNHLYFYWYRQILGQKVEFLVSFYNNEISEKSEIFDDQFSVERPDGSNFTLKIRSTKLEDSAMYFCASIPSGVITDTQYFGPGTRLTVL.

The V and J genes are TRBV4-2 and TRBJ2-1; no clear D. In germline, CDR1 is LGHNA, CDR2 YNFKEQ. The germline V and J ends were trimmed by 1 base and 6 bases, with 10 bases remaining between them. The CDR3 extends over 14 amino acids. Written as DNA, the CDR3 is TGTGCCAGCAGCCAAGTACCGCTAGTCAATGAGCAGTTCTTC. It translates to CASSQVPLVNEQFF.

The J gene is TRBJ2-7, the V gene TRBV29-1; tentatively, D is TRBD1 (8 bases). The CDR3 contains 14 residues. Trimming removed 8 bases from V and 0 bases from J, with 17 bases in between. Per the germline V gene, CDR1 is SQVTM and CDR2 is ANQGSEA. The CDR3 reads CSIGQGGNSYEQYF. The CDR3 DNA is TGCAGCATCGGACAGGGAGGGAACTCCTACGAGCAGTACTTC.

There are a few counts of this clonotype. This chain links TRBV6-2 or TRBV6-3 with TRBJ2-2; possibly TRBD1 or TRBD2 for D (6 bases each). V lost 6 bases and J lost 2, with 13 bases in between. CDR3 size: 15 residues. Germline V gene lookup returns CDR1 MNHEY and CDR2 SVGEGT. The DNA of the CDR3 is TGTGCCAGCAGCCCCCCGGGGGCCAACACCGGGGAGCTGTTTTTT. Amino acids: CASSPPGANTGELFF.

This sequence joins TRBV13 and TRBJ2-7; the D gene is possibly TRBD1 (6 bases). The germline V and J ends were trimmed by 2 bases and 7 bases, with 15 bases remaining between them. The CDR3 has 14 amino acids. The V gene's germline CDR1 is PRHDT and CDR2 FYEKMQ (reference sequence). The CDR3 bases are TGTGCCAGCAGCTTAATCGGGACACGAGGGGAGCAGTACTTC. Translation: CASSLIGTRGEQYF. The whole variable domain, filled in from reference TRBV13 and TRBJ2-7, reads AAGVIQSPRHLIKEKRETATLKCYPIPRHDTVYWYQQGPGQDPQFLISFYEKMQSDKGSIPDRFSAQQFSDYHSELNMSSLELGDSALYFCASSLIGTRGEQYFGPGTRLTVT.

Here the CDR3 DNA reads TGTGCCAGCAGCGTGAGCGGGAGGGGCCCACAAGAGACCCAGTACTTC. Translation gives CASSVSGRGPQETQYF. V and J are TRBV9 and TRBJ2-5; 10 positions match TRBD2. Germline V gene sequence: CDR1 SGDLS, CDR2 YYNGEE. The CDR3 is made up of 16 amino acids. J was trimmed by 2 bases and V by 2 bases; bases with no gene match: 6.

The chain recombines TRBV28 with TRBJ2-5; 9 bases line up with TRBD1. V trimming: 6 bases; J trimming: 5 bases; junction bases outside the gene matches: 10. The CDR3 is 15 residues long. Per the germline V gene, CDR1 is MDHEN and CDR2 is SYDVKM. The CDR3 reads CASSSMAGTGETQYF. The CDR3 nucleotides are TGTGCCAGCAGCTCGATGGCCGGGACAGGGGAGACCCAGTACTTC.

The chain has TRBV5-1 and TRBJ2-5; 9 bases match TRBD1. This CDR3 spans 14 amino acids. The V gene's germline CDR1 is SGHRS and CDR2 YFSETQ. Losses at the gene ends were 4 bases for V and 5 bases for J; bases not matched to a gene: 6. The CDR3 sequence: CASSGTGRGETQYF. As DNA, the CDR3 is TGCGCCAGCAGCGGGACAGGGAGGGGCGAGACCCAGTACTTC.

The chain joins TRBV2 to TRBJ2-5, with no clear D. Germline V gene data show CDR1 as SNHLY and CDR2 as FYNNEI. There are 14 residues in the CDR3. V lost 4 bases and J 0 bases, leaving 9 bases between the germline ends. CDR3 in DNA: TGTGCCAGCAGTGCTAAAACGTACCAAGAGACCCAGTACTTC. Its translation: CASSAKTYQETQYF.

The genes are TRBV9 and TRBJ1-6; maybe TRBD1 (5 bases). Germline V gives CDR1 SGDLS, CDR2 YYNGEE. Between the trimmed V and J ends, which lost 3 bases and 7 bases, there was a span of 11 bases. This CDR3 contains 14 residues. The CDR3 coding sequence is TGTGCCAGCAGCGCAGCCGGGACGAATTCACCCCTCCACTTT. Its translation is CASSAAGTNSPLHF.

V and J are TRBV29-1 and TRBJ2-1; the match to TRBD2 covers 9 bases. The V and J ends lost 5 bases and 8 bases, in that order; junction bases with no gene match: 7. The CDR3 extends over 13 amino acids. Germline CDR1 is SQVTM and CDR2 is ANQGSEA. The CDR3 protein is CSVKAGGNDEQFF. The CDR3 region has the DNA TGCAGCGTTAAAGCGGGAGGAAACGATGAGCAGTTCTTC.

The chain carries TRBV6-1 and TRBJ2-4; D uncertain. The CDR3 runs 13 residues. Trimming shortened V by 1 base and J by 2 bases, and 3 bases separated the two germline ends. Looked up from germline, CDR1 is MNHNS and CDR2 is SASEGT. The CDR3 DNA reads TGTGCCAGCAGTGAAGGTTCCAAAAACATTCAGTACTTC. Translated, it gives CASSEGSKNIQYF.